The TCR beta chain described here comes from a study of blood T cell repertoires in COVID-19. Profiling relied on immunoSEQ multiplex PCR, and the TCRdb table lists in-frame clones only, not all of them. This sample has 92,000 or so clones, with about 91% found just once. V shed 2 bases and J 6 bases; nucleotides not matched to a gene: 11. CDR3 length: 17 amino acids. Germline CDR1 and CDR2: SGDLS and YYNGEE. This receptor was taken from a man in his 60s with acute or convalescent COVID-19. This rearrangement joins TRBV9 to TRBJ2-2; 9 bases fit TRBD2. The sequenced sample was peripheral blood. This CDR3 is CASSVSASGISSGELFF. In DNA form, the CDR3 reads TGTGCCAGCAGCGTTTCGGCTAGCGGGATATCCTCCGGGGAGCTGTTTTTT.